This T cell receptor beta chain was identified in a study of blood T cell repertoires in COVID-19. The method was immunoSEQ multiplex PCR; TCRdb's version includes in-frame clones alone and lacks a portion of them. This table holds about 59,000 clones, around 92% found once. This CDR3 has 13 residues. Trimming shortened V by 10 bases and J by 2 bases, and 15 bases separated the two germline ends. Germline V gives CDR1 SEHNR, CDR2 FQNEAQ (reference sequence). This receptor was identified in a human donor in a cohort sampled during active COVID-19. Sequenced sample: peripheral blood. The chain links TRBV7-9 to TRBJ2-7; D remains unclear. The chain's CDR3 is CAIPAGLTYEQYF. As DNA, the CDR3 is TGTGCCATACCCGCAGGCCTCACCTACGAGCAGTACTTC.